The present TCR beta chain was sequenced within a study of blood T cell repertoires in COVID-19. On the study more broadly: Sites across the United States, Italy and Spain contributed samples from acute and convalescent COVID-19. Sample material is recorded as cDNA or gDNA derived from T cells, B-cell-depleted T cells, or PBMCs.

Measured with immunoSEQ multiplex PCR; TCRdb has only the in-frame clones, and not every one. The top ten clones hold 2% to 3% of a sample with 200,000 to 250,000 clones, about 87% of them seen once. Trimming took 0 bases from V and 0 from J, leaving 6 bases between them. This CDR3 comprises 15 residues. CDR1 and CDR2 (germline): SGHRS, YFSETQ. Patients of the Seattle cohort, enrolled during active infection, were followed longitudinally. Sequencing input: peripheral blood. This receptor was taken from a man aged 30 to 39 with COVID-19, enrolled during active disease. V and J are TRBV5-1 and TRBJ1-4, with D possibly TRBD1 on 6 matching bases. For the CDR3, the DNA is TGCGCCAGCAGCTTGGACAGGGCAACTAATGAAAAACTGTTTTTT. Protein product: CASSLDRATNEKLFF.